The T cell receptor beta chain described here comes from a study of Ad26.COV2.S vaccination and SARS-CoV-2 variants. Repertoires were generated with immunoSEQ multiplex PCR, while TCRdb's copy carries only in-frame clones and drops some. The sample carries roughly 100,000 clones, about three quarters recorded once. A word on this clone: Its antigen is unknown.

Whole-study results and caveats: Substantial response breadth was reportedly seen for spike-specific CD8+ and CD4+ T cells after vaccination. Similar non-spike TCR breadth was observed in recipients of vaccine and of placebo. Spike-specific TCR breadth was greater after Ad26.COV2.S than placebo. Measurements of TCR breadth and depth may have given underestimates of the total T cell responses.

The TCR comes from a human donor who had recovered from COVID-19. The sample here was peripheral blood, taken after recovery from COVID-19.

The CDR3 DNA reads TGCGCCAGCAGCTTGACAGGGGAACAGCCCCAGCATTTT. This sequence encodes CASSLTGEQPQHF. The gene calls are TRBV5-1 and TRBJ1-5; 7 bases agree with TRBD1. Trimming removed 1 base from V and 7 bases from J; junction bases left unmatched: 2. The CDR3 has 13 residues. Germline lookup yields CDR1 SGHRS and CDR2 YFSETQ.